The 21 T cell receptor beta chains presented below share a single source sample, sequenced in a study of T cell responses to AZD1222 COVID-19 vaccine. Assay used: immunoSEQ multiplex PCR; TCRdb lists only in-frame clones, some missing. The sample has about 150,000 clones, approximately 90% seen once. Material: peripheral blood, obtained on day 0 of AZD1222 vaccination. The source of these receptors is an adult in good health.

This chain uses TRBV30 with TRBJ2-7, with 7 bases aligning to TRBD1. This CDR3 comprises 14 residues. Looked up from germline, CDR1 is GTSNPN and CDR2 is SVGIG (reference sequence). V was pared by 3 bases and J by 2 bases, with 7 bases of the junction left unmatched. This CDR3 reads CAWRRTGSTYEQYF. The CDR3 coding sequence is TGTGCCTGGAGACGGACAGGAAGTACCTACGAGCAGTACTTC.

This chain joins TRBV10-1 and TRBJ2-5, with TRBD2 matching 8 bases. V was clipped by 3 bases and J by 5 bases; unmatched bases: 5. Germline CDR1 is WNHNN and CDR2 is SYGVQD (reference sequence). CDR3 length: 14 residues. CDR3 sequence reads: CASSEAGDGETQYF. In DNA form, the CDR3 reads TGCGCCAGCAGTGAAGCGGGAGATGGGGAGACCCAGTACTTC.

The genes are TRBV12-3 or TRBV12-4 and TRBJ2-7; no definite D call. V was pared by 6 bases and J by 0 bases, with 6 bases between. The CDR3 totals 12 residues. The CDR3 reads CASSPSSYEQYF. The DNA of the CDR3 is TGTGCCAGCAGCCCTTCCTCCTACGAGCAGTACTTC.

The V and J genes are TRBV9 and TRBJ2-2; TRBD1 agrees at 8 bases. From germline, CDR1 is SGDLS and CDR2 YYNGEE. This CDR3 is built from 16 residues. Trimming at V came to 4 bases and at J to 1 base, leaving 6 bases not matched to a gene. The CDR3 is CASSPLGTGNTGELFF. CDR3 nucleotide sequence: TGTGCCAGCAGCCCACTTGGGACAGGGAACACCGGGGAGCTGTTTTTT. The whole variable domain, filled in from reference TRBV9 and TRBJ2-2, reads DSGVTQTPKHLITATGQRVTLRCSPRSGDLSVYWYQQSLDQGLQFLIQYYNGEERAKGNILERFSAQQFPDLHSELNLSSLELGDSALYFCASSPLGTGNTGELFFGEGSRLTVL.

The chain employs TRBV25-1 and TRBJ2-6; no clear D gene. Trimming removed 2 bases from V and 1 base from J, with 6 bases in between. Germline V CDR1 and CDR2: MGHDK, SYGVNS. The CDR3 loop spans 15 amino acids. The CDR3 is CASSERISGANVLTF. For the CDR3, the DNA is TGTGCCAGCAGTGAAAGGATTTCTGGGGCCAACGTCCTGACTTTC.

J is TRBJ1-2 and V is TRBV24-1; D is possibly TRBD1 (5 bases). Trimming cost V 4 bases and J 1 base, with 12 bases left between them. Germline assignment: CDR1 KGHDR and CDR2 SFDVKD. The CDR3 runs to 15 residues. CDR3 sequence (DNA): TGTGCCACCAGTGACCCGGGACGGAGTAACTATGGCTACACCTTC. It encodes CATSDPGRSNYGYTF.

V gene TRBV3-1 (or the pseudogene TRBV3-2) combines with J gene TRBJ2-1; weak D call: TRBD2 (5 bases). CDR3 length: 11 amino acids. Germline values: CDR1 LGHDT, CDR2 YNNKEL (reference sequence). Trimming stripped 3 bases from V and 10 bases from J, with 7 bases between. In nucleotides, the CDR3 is TGTGCCAGCAGCCAGTCGGGGGAGCAGTTCTTC. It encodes CASSQSGEQFF.

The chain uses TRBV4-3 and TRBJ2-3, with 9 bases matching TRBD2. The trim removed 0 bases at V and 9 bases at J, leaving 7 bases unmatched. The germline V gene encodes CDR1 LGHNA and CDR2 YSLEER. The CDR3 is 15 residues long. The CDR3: CASSQEAAGGGTQYF. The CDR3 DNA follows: TGCGCCAGCAGCCAAGAGGCGGCGGGAGGGGGAACGCAGTATTTT.

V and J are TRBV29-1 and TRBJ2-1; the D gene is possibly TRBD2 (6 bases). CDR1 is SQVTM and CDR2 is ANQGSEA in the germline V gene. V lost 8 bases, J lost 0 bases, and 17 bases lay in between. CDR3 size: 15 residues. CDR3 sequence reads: CSTSGAVSSYNEQFF. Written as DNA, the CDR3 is TGCAGCACCTCGGGAGCCGTAAGCTCCTACAATGAGCAGTTCTTC.

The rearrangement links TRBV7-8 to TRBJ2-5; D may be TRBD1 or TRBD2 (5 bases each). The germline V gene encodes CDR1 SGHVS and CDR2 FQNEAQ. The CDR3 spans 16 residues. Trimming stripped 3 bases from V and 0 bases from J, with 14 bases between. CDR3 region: CASSLFNRRYQETQYF. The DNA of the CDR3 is TGTGCCAGCAGCTTGTTCAACAGGAGGTACCAAGAGACCCAGTACTTC.

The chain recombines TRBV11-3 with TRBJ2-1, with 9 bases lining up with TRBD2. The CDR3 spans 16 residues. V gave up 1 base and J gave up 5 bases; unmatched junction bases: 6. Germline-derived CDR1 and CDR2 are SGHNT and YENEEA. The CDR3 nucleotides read TGTGCCAGCAGCTTAGGGGGACTAGCCGTAAACAATGAGCAGTTCTTC. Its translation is CASSLGGLAVNNEQFF.

CDR3 nucleotides: TGTGCCAGCTCACCACTCAGGGATCACGAGCAGTACTTC. Translated, it gives CASSPLRDHEQYF. The chain couples TRBV18 to TRBJ2-7, with D possibly matching TRBD1 (5 bases). V was shortened by 1 base and J by 5 bases, with 9 bases between the two germline ends. CDR3 length equals 13 residues. Germline lookup yields CDR1 KGHSH and CDR2 LQKENI.

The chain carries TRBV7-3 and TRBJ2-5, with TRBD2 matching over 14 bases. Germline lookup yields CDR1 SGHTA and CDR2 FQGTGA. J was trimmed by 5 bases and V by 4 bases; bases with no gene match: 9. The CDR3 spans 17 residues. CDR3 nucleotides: TGTGCCAGCAGCTCCAAGGGACTAGCGGGAGCATGGGAGACCCAGTACTTC. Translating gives CASSSKGLAGAWETQYF. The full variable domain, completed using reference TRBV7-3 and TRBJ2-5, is GAGVSQTPSNKVTEKGKYVELRCDPISGHTALYWYRQSLGQGPEFLIYFQGTGAADDSGLPNDRFFAVRPEGSVSTLKIQRTERGDSAVYLCASSSKGLAGAWETQYFGPGTRLLVL.

CDR3: CASSPGGFDEKLFF. CDR3 DNA sequence: TGTGCCAGCAGCCCAGGAGGTTTTGATGAAAAACTGTTTTTT. The chain joins TRBV28 to TRBJ1-4; no firm D call. The ends were cut back, 6 bases at V and 6 bases at J, with 14 bases in the middle. The CDR3 consists of 14 residues. The germline V gene encodes CDR1 MDHEN and CDR2 SYDVKM.

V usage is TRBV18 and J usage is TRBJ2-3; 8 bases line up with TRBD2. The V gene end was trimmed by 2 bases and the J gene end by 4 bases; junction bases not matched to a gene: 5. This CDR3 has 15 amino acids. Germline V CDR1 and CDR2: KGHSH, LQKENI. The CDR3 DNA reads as TGTGCCAGCTCACCATCAGCGGGGGCCCCAGATACGCAGTATTTT. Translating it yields CASSPSAGAPDTQYF.

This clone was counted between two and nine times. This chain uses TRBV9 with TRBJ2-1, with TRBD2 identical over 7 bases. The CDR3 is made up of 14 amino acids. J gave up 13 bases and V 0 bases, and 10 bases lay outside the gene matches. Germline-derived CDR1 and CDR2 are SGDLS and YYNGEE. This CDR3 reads CASSVATRGGLQFF. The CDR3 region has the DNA TGTGCCAGCAGCGTAGCTACAAGGGGAGGGCTTCAGTTCTTC.

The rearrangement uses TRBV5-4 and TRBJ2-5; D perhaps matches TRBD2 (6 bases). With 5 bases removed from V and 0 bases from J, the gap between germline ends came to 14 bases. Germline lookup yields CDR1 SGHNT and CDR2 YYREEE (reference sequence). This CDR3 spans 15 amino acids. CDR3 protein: CASSRAERDQETQYF. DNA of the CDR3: TGTGCCAGCAGTCGGGCCGAGCGGGACCAAGAGACCCAGTACTTC.

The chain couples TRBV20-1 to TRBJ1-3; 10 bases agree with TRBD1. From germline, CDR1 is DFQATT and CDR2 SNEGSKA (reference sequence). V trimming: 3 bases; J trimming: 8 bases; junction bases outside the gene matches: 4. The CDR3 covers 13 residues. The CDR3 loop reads CSASDRGRDTIYF. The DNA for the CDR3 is TGCAGTGCTAGTGACAGGGGGCGGGACACCATATATTTT.

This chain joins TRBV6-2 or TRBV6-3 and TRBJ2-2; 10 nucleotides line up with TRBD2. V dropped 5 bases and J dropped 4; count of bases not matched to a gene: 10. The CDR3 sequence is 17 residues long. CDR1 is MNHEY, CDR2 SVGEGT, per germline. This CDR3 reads CASSDPKAGGGTGELFF. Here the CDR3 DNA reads TGTGCCAGCAGTGACCCCAAAGCGGGAGGGGGCACCGGGGAGCTGTTTTTT.

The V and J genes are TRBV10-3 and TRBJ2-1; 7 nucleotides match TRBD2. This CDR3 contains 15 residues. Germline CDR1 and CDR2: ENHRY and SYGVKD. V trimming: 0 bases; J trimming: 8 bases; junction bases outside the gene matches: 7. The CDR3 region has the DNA TGTGCCATCAGTGAGTCCTGGCAGGGAGGGGATGAGCAGTTCTTC. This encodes CAISESWQGGDEQFF.

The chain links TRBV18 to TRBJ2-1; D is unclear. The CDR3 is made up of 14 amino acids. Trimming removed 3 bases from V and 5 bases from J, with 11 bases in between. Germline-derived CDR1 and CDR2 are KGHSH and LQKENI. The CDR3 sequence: CASSPLVLDNEQFF. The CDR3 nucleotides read TGTGCCAGCTCACCGCTCGTCCTTGACAATGAGCAGTTCTTC.